The 2 T cell receptor beta chains reported below all come from one sample, sequenced in a study of tumor-infiltrating lymphocytes in primary liver carcinoma. From unsorted bulk tissue weighing roughly 18-31 mg, DNA and RNA were co-extracted. A primer in the constant region served to generate TCR beta cDNA from roughly 520 ng of total RNA. Three rounds of nested multiplex PCR with slightly modified ARM-PCR produced TCR beta libraries. Both of the initial two PCR rounds ran for approximately 10 cycles and employed TRBV1-TRBV30 forward primers alongside a C-beta reverse primer. TCRdb re-called the multiplex PCR reads through MiXCR, storing one row per CDR3 protein. The data show some 87,000 distinct CDR3 sequences, approximately 72% seen once. The source material was tumor-adjacent normal liver tissue. The receptors stem from a man in his forties with primary liver carcinoma and hepatitis B virus infection.

The sample holds many counts of this clonotype. This chain connects TRBV12-3 or TRBV12-4 to TRBJ1-2; unclear D gene. Trimming shortened V by 6 bases and J by 1 base, and 9 bases separated the two germline ends. This CDR3 contains 13 residues. In nucleotides, the CDR3 is TGTGCCAGCAGCCGAAGGGTTAACTATGGCTACACCTTC. Protein sequence: CASSRRVNYGYTF.

The sample holds many counts of this clonotype. The chain employs TRBV29-1 and TRBJ1-5, with 7 bases identical to TRBD1. CDR3 size: 13 residues. Germline CDR1 reads SQVTM; CDR2 reads ANQGSEA. J was trimmed by 5 bases and V by 4 bases; bases with no gene match: 5. The CDR3 coding sequence is TGCAGCGTTGCAGGGGGGGTATATCAGCCCCAGCATTTT. This sequence encodes CSVAGGVYQPQHF.